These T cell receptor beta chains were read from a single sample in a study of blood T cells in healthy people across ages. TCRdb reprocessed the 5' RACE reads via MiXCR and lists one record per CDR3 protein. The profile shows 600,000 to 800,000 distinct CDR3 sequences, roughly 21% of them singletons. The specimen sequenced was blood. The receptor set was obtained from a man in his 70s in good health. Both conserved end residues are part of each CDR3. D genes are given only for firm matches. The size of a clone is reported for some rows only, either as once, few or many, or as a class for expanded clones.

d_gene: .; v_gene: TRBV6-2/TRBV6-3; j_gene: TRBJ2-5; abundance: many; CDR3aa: CASSYSMEDQETQYF; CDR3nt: TGTGCCAGCAGTTACTCGATGGAAGACCAAGAGACCCAGTACTTC
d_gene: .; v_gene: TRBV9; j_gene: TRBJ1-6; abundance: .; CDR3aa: CASSVGLLSSYNSPLHF; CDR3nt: TGTGCCAGCAGCGTAGGTCTGCTGAGCTCCTATAATTCACCCCTCCACTTT
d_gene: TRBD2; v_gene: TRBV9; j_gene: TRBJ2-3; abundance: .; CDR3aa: CASSGTGGFTQYF; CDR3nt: TGTGCCAGCAGCGGAACGGGGGGTTTTACGCAGTATTTT
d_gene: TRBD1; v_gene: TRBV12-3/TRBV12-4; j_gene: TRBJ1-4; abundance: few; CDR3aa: CASSLGTGGFEKLFF; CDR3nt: TGTGCCAGCAGTTTGGGGACAGGGGGCTTTGAAAAACTGTTTTTT
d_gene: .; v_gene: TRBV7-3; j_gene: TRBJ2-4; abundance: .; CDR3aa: CASSPAGDGIQYF; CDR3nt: TGTGCCAGCAGCCCAGCAGGGGACGGCATTCAGTACTTC
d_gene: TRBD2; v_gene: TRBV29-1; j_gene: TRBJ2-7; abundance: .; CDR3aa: CSVERREGYEQYF; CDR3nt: TGCAGCGTTGAGCGGCGGGAGGGTTACGAGCAGTACTTC
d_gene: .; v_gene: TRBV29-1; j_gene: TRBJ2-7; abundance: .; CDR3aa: CSVEDRDKLSYEQYF; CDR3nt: TGCAGCGTTGAAGACCGGGACAAACTCTCCTACGAGCAGTACTTC
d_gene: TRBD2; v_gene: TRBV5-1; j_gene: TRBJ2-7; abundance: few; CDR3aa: CASSPDSGTYEQYF; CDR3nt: TGCGCCAGCAGCCCCGATAGCGGGACCTACGAGCAGTACTTC
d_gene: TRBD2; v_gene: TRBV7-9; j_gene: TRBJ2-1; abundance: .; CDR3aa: CASSLAGGPDEQLF; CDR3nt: TGTGCCAGCAGCTTAGCGGGAGGGCCCGATGAGCAGCTCTTC
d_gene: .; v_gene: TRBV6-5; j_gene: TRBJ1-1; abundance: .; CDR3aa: CASRGPGAGTEAFF; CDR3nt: TGTGCCAGTAGGGGCCCGGGCGCGGGGACTGAAGCTTTCTTT
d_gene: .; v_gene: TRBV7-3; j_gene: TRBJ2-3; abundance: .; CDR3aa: CASSFDGATDTQYF; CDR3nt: TGTGCCAGCAGCTTTGACGGGGCCACAGATACGCAGTATTTT
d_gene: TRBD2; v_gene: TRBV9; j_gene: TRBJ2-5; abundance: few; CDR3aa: CASSAGPGTSGIGETQYF; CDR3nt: TGTGCCAGCAGCGCTGGCCCCGGGACTAGCGGGATCGGGGAGACCCAGTACTTC
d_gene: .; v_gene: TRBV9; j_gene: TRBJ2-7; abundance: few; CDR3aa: CASSVSEGSSYEQYF; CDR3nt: TGTGCCAGCAGCGTATCCGAGGGCAGCTCCTACGAGCAGTACTTC
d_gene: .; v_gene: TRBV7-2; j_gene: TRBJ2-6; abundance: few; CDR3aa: CAWDPVLSGANVLTF; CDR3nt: TGTGCATGGGACCCAGTACTCTCTGGGGCCAACGTCCTGACTTTC
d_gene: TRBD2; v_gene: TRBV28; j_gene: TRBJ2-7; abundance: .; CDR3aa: CASSFLTSGRSYEQYF; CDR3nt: TGTGCCAGCAGTTTTCTGACTAGCGGGAGATCCTACGAGCAGTACTTC
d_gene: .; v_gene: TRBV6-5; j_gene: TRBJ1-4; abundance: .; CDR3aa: CASSYPRGARSSGPTNEKLFF; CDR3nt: TGTGCCAGCAGTTACCCGAGAGGAGCCCGATCCTCTGGCCCAACTAATGAAAAACTGTTTTTT
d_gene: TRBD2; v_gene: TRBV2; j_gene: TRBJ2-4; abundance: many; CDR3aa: CASRLLAGETNIQYF; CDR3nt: TGTGCCAGCAGACTACTAGCGGGAGAGACAAACATTCAGTACTTC
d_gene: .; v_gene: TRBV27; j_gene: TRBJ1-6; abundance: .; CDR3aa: CASSLSSNIRSYNSPLHF; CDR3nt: TGTGCCAGCAGTTTATCTTCGAACATACGGTCCTATAATTCACCCCTCCACTTT
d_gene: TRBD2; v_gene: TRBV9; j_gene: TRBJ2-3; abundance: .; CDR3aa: CASSVERESTDTQYF; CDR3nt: TGTGCCAGCAGCGTGGAGCGGGAAAGCACAGATACGCAGTATTTT
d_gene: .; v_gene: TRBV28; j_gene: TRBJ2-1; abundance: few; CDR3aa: CASSLGGSRAEQFF; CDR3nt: TGTGCCAGCAGTTTGGGTGGGTCCAGGGCTGAGCAGTTCTTC
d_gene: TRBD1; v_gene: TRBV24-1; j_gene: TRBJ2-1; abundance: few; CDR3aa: CATSDPGQRVDEQFF; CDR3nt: TGTGCCACCAGTGACCCGGGACAGAGAGTCGATGAGCAGTTCTTC
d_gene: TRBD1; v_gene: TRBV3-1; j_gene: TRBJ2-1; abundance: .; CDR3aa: CASSRPRQGALNEQFF; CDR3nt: TGTGCCAGCAGCCGGCCGAGACAGGGGGCTTTGAATGAGCAGTTCTTC